A selection of T cell receptor beta chains follows, all from one sample in a study of blood T cell repertoires in COVID-19. Method: immunoSEQ multiplex PCR; TCRdb's copy keeps in-frame clones and lacks some. This sample carries 200,000 to 300,000 clones, approximately 89% of them seen once, and the ten largest clones take 0.95% to 1.5%. The sequenced sample consisted of PBMCs or T cells enriched from blood (not recorded which). These receptors were obtained from a woman between 40 and 50 years old with acute COVID-19. The CDR3 runs from the conserved cysteine through the conserved F or W. Each record gives: CDR3 protein, CDR3 DNA, D gene, J gene, V gene, clone size. A D gene is named only where the DNA matches it firmly. The size entry is marked missing in some rows and otherwise reads once, few, many or a size class.

CDR3aa: CAIKDSGDPKNIQYF; CDR3nt: TGTGCCATCAAAGATAGCGGGGACCCCAAAAACATTCAGTACTTC; d_gene: TRBD2; j_gene: TRBJ2-4; v_gene: TRBV10-3; abundance: few
CDR3aa: CASSLFGDRSSGELFF; CDR3nt: TGCGCCAGCAGCTTGTTTGGGGACAGGAGTTCCGGGGAGCTGTTTTTT; d_gene: TRBD1; j_gene: TRBJ2-2; v_gene: TRBV5-1; abundance: .
CDR3aa: CASSVGAGDTEAFF; CDR3nt: TGTGCCAGCAGCGTAGGGGCAGGGGACACTGAAGCTTTCTTT; d_gene: .; j_gene: TRBJ1-1; v_gene: TRBV9; abundance: .
CDR3aa: CASSPRQGDGYTF; CDR3nt: TGCGCCAGCAGTCCGAGACAAGGTGATGGCTACACCTTC; d_gene: .; j_gene: TRBJ1-2; v_gene: TRBV5-1; abundance: .
CDR3aa: CASQRGGRQPQHF; CDR3nt: TGTGCCAGCCAAAGAGGGGGACGGCAGCCCCAGCATTTT; d_gene: .; j_gene: TRBJ1-5; v_gene: TRBV7-2; abundance: few
CDR3aa: CSVAGFGTGRGTGELFF; CDR3nt: TGCAGCGTTGCAGGCTTCGGGACAGGGCGAGGCACCGGGGAGCTGTTTTTT; d_gene: TRBD1; j_gene: TRBJ2-2; v_gene: TRBV29-1; abundance: .
CDR3aa: CASSPRLRVNEQFF; CDR3nt: TGCGCCAGCAGCCCTCGCCTCAGGGTTAATGAGCAGTTCTTC; d_gene: .; j_gene: TRBJ2-1; v_gene: TRBV10-2; abundance: .
CDR3aa: CASSYSSSGRAGELFF; CDR3nt: TGTGCCAGCAGTTACTCGAGTAGCGGGAGGGCCGGGGAGCTGTTTTTT; d_gene: TRBD2; j_gene: TRBJ2-2; v_gene: TRBV6-5; abundance: .
CDR3aa: CASSLDSGEYNEQFF; CDR3nt: TGTGCCAGCAGCTTAGATAGCGGCGAGTACAATGAGCAGTTCTTC; d_gene: .; j_gene: TRBJ2-1; v_gene: TRBV7-2; abundance: few
CDR3aa: CASSVGLAGGQADTQYF; CDR3nt: TGTGCCAGCAGCGTAGGCCTAGCGGGAGGGCAGGCAGATACGCAGTATTTT; d_gene: TRBD2; j_gene: TRBJ2-3; v_gene: TRBV9; abundance: .
CDR3aa: CASSPTSGSTGELFF; CDR3nt: TGTGCCAGCAGCCCGACTAGCGGGAGTACCGGGGAGCTGTTTTTT; d_gene: TRBD2; j_gene: TRBJ2-2; v_gene: TRBV3-1/TRBV3-2; abundance: .
CDR3aa: CASSLLGTRRTGELFF; CDR3nt: TGTGCCAGCAGCTTGCTCGGGACTAGGCGCACCGGGGAGCTGTTTTTT; d_gene: TRBD2; j_gene: TRBJ2-2; v_gene: TRBV5-6; abundance: .
CDR3aa: CASSVRVESGEQYF; CDR3nt: TGTGCCAGCAGCGTAAGAGTAGAGAGCGGCGAGCAGTACTTC; d_gene: .; j_gene: TRBJ2-7; v_gene: TRBV9; abundance: .
CDR3aa: CASSQARAGITEAFF; CDR3nt: TGTGCCAGCAGCCAGGCCCGGGCGGGAATTACTGAAGCTTTCTTT; d_gene: .; j_gene: TRBJ1-1; v_gene: TRBV3-1/TRBV3-2; abundance: .
CDR3aa: CASSEQEGNQPQHF; CDR3nt: TGTGCCAGCAGTGAACAGGAGGGGAATCAGCCCCAGCATTTT; d_gene: .; j_gene: TRBJ1-5; v_gene: TRBV6-4; abundance: .
CDR3aa: CASSRGQLIYNEQFF; CDR3nt: TGTGCCAGCAGCCGAGGACAGCTGATATACAATGAGCAGTTCTTC; d_gene: .; j_gene: TRBJ2-1; v_gene: TRBV5-6; abundance: .
CDR3aa: CASSSWAQETQYF; CDR3nt: TGTGCCAGCAGCTCGTGGGCCCAAGAGACCCAGTACTTC; d_gene: .; j_gene: TRBJ2-5; v_gene: TRBV7-6; abundance: .
CDR3aa: CASSELLQVPTGELFF; CDR3nt: TGTGCCAGCAGTGAACTGTTACAGGTACCGACCGGGGAGCTGTTTTTT; d_gene: .; j_gene: TRBJ2-2; v_gene: TRBV6-1; abundance: once
CDR3aa: CASSHYQGKQYF; CDR3nt: TGTGCCAGCAGCCACTACCAGGGGAAGCAGTACTTC; d_gene: .; j_gene: TRBJ2-7; v_gene: TRBV3-1/TRBV3-2; abundance: .
CDR3aa: CASSPRTSYNEQFF; CDR3nt: TGTGCCAGCAGTCCCCGGACTAGCTACAATGAGCAGTTCTTC; d_gene: TRBD2; j_gene: TRBJ2-1; v_gene: TRBV9; abundance: .
CDR3aa: CASSPLMARGNTEAFF; CDR3nt: TGTGCCAGCTCACCACTAATGGCTCGGGGGAACACTGAAGCTTTCTTT; d_gene: .; j_gene: TRBJ1-1; v_gene: TRBV18; abundance: .